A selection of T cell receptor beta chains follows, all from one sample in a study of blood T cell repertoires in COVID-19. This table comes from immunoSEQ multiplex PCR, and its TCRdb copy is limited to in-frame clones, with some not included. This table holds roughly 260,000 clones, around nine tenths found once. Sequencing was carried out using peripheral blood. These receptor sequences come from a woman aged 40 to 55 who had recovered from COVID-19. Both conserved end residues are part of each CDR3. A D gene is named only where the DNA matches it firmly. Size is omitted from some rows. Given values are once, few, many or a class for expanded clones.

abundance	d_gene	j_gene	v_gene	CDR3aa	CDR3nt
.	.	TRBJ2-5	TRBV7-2	CASSPTSDETQYF	TGTGCCAGCAGTCCAACTAGTGATGAGACCCAGTACTTC
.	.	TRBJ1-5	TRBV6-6	CASTTGGQLRPQHF	TGTGCCAGCACCACAGGTGGACAACTTCGGCCCCAGCATTTT
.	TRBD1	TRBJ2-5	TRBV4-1	CASSQDRDSQETQYF	TGCGCCAGCAGCCAAGACCGGGACAGTCAAGAGACCCAGTACTTC
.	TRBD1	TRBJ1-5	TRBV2	CASTGTGGERRQPQHF	TGTGCCAGCACCGGGACAGGGGGCGAAAGAAGACAGCCCCAGCATTTT
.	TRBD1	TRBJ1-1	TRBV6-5	CAPTKTGRLGTEAFF	TGTGCTCCAACCAAGACAGGGCGGTTGGGCACTGAAGCTTTCTTT
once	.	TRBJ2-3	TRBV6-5	CASSPGGSNTDTQYF	TGTGCCAGCAGCCCCGGGGGATCTAACACAGATACGCAGTATTTT
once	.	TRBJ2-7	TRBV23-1	CASSFRDIRHEQYF	TGCGCCAGCAGCTTCAGGGACATCCGGCACGAGCAGTACTTC
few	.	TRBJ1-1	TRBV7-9	CASSLKEGRTEAFF	TGTGCCAGCAGCCTTAAAGAGGGCCGCACTGAAGCTTTCTTT
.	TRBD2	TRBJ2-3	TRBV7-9	CASSFTKRERTDTQYF	TGTGCCAGCAGTTTCACTAAGCGGGAGAGGACAGATACGCAGTATTTT
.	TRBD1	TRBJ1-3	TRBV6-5	CASSYEQGARNTIYF	TGTGCCAGCAGTTACGAACAGGGGGCGAGAAACACCATATATTTT
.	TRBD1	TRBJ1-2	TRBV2	CASSEGKTGSRGYTF	TGTGCCAGCAGTGAAGGAAAGACAGGGAGTAGAGGCTACACCTTC
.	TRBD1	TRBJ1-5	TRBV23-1	CASSQSLRTGGRKHLNNQPQHF	TGCGCCAGCAGTCAATCATTGCGGACAGGGGGAAGGAAACACCTCAACAATCAGCCCCAGCATTTT
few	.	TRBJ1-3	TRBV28	CASSLAGQRSGNTIYF	TGTGCCAGCAGTTTAGCAGGGCAGAGATCTGGAAACACCATATATTTT
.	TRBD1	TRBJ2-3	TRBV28	CASSSAPPRQGDYTDTQYF	TGTGCCAGCAGTTCCGCACCCCCACGACAGGGCGACTACACAGATACGCAGTATTTT
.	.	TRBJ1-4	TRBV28	CASSPRGSATNEKLFF	TGTGCCAGCAGTCCTCGGGGGTCCGCAACTAATGAAAAACTGTTTTTT
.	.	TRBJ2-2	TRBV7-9	CASSLTRNTGELFF	TGTGCCAGCAGCTTAACCAGGAACACCGGGGAGCTGTTTTTT
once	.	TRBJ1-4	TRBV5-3	CARSSRFLGRDGATNEKLFF	TGTGCCAGAAGCTCGAGGTTTTTGGGCAGGGATGGGGCAACTAATGAAAAACTGTTTTTT
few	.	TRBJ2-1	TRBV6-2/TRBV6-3	CASSSHRDQGEQFF	TGTGCCAGCAGTTCCCACAGGGACCAGGGTGAGCAGTTCTTC
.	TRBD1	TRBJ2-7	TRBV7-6	CASSHGGQGFNEQYF	TGTGCCAGCAGCCATGGGGGACAGGGGTTCAACGAGCAGTACTTC
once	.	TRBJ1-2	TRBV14	CASSARSSTGGYTF	TGTGCCAGCAGCGCAAGGTCCAGTACAGGTGGCTACACCTTC
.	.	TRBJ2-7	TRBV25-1	CASRGTAGEQYF	TGTGCCAGCCGCGGTACGGCGGGCGAGCAGTACTTC
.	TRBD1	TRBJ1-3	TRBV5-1	CASSFRGGRGNTIYF	TGCGCCAGCAGCTTCCGAGGGGGCCGTGGAAACACCATATATTTT
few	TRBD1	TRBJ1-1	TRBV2	CASIRTGGSAEAFF	TGTGCCAGCATCCGGACAGGGGGCAGCGCTGAAGCTTTCTTT
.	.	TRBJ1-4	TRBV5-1	CASSLEVEGLGREKLFF	TGCGCCAGCAGCTTGGAGGTGGAGGGCCTAGGTAGAGAAAAACTGTTTTTT
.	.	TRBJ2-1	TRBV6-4	CASSVGMGEQFF	TGTGCCAGCAGTGTCGGGATGGGTGAGCAGTTCTTC
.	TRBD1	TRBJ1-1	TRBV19	CASSPRTGYSTEAFF	TGTGCCAGTAGTCCGAGGACAGGGTATAGCACTGAAGCTTTCTTT
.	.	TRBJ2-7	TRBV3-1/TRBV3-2	CASSPATRYYEQYF	TGTGCCAGCAGCCCAGCTACTAGATACTACGAGCAGTACTTC
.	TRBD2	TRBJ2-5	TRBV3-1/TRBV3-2	CASSQRGSWETQYF	TGTGCCAGCAGCCAACGCGGGAGTTGGGAGACCCAGTACTTC
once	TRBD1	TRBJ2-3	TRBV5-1	CASRGTGGTDTQYF	TGCGCCAGCAGGGGGACAGGGGGTACAGATACGCAGTATTTT
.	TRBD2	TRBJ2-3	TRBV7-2	CASSSREGRGDTQYF	TGTGCCAGCAGCTCCCGGGAGGGCCGCGGAGATACGCAGTATTTT
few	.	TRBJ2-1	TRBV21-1	CASSFDRAGWRNEQFF	TGTGCCAGCAGCTTCGATCGGGCAGGGTGGCGGAATGAGCAGTTCTTC
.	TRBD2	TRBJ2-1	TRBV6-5	CASRPGGLGDNEQFF	TGTGCCAGCAGACCAGGTGGACTAGGGGATAATGAGCAGTTCTTC
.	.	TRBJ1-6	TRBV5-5	CASSFSPARANSPLHF	TGTGCCAGCAGCTTCTCCCCGGCCAGGGCCAATTCACCCCTCCACTTT
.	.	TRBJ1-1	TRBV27	CASSSGISFEAFF	TGTGCCAGCAGTTCAGGGATATCATTTGAAGCTTTCTTT
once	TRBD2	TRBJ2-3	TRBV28	CASSLWSTSNTDTQYF	TGTGCCAGCAGTTTATGGTCGACTAGCAACACAGATACGCAGTATTTT
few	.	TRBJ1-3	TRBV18	CASSRGPGISSGNTIYF	TGTGCCAGCTCACGGGGCCCGGGCATATCTTCTGGAAACACCATATATTTT
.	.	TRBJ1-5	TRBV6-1	CASSENSQPQHF	TGTGCCAGCAGTGAAAACTCTCAGCCCCAGCATTTT
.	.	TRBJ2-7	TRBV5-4	CASSLVQGYEQYF	TGTGCCAGCAGCTTGGTTCAGGGCTACGAGCAGTACTTC
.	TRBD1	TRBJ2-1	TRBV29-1	CSVRDRGNNEQFF	TGCAGCGTGAGGGACAGGGGGAACAATGAGCAGTTCTTC
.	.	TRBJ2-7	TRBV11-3	CASSLGVGDEQYF	TGTGCCAGCAGCTTAGGGGTGGGAGACGAGCAGTACTTC
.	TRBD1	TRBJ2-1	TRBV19	CASRRQGPSYNEQFF	TGTGCCAGTAGACGACAGGGTCCCTCCTACAATGAGCAGTTCTTC
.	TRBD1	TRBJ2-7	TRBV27	CASSLGRGQGESYEQYF	TGTGCCAGCAGTTTAGGAAGAGGACAGGGAGAAAGCTACGAGCAGTACTTC
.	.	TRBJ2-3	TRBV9	CASGGRSTDTQYF	TGTGCCAGCGGGGGCCGAAGCACAGATACGCAGTATTTT
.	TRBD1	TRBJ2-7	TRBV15	CATSREVGTGSYEQYF	TGTGCCACCAGCAGAGAAGTAGGGACAGGGAGCTACGAGCAGTACTTC
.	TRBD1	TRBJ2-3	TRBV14	CASSPRQGPDTQYF	TGTGCCAGCAGCCCCCGACAGGGCCCAGATACGCAGTATTTT
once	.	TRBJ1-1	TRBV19	CASSIVNSGTEAFF	TGTGCCAGTAGTATCGTGAACAGCGGCACTGAAGCTTTCTTT
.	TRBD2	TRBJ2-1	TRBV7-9	CASSLSGAYNEQFF	TGTGCCAGCAGCTTAAGCGGGGCATACAATGAGCAGTTCTTC
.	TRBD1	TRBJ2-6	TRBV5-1	CASSLGTGQSGANVLTF	TGCGCCAGCAGCCTGGGGACAGGTCAATCCGGGGCCAACGTCCTGACTTTC
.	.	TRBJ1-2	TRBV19	CASTPGGVSYGYTF	TGTGCCAGTACCCCTGGGGGGGTATCCTATGGCTACACCTTC
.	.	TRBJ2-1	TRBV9	CASSVGGDYNEQFF	TGTGCCAGCAGCGTCGGCGGCGACTACAATGAGCAGTTCTTC
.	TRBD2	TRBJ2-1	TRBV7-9	CASSGRGGSYNEQFF	TGTGCCAGCAGCGGACGCGGGGGGTCCTACAATGAGCAGTTCTTC